This T cell receptor (beta chain) was retrieved from a study of T cells expressing NK-cell markers. CDR3 length: 15 residues. Germline V gene data show CDR1 as LGHNA and CDR2 as YNFKEQ. Libraries used 5'RACE template switching adding universal primer site and UMIs. TCRdb re-called the 5' RACE reads; one entry per CDR3 protein, DNA not given. The sample includes almost 450,000 distinct CDR3 sequences. With respect to this clonotype: The antigen remains undetermined.

Study-level points and caveats: A range of 1.0-7.0% of CD8+ T cells consisted of dominant NKG2C+ clonotypes in several donors. Dominance of the CD3+CD56-NKG2C+ fraction by these clonotypes also held in a few donors.

The chain employs TRBV4-2 and TRBJ2-6; the TRBD1 assignment by TCRdb is unverifiable without DNA. The sequenced sample was blood T cells: a sorted CD56 or NKG2C T cell subset, CD4+ or CD8+ T cells, or bulk PBMC T cells (not recorded which). The origin of this receptor is a woman between 18 and 70 years old in good health. CDR3 loop: CASSGEGAGANVLTF.